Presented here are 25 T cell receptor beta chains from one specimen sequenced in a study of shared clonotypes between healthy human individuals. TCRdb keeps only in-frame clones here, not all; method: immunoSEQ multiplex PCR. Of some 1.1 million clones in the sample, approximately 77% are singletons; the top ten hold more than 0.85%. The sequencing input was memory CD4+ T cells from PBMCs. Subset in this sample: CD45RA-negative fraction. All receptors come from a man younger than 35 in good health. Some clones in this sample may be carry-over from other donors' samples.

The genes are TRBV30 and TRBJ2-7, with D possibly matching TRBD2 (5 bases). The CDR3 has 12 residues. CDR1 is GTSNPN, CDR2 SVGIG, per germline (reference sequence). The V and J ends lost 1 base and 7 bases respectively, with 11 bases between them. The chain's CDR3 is CAWSEGRGEQYF. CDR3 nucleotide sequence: TGTGCCTGGAGTGAAGGGAGAGGGGAGCAGTACTTC.

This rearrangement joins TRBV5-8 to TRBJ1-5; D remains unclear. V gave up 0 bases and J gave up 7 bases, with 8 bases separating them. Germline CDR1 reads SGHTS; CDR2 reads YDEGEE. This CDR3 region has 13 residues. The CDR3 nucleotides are TGTGCCAGCAGCTTGGTCTTGAACCAGCCCCAGCATTTT. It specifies CASSLVLNQPQHF.

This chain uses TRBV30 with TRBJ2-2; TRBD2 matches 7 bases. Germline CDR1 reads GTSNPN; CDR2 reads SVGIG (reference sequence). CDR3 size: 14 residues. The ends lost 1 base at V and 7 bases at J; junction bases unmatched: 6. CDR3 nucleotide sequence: TGTGCCTGGAGTGGGGCGGGAGCTCTCGGGGAGCTGTTTTTT. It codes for CAWSGAGALGELFF.

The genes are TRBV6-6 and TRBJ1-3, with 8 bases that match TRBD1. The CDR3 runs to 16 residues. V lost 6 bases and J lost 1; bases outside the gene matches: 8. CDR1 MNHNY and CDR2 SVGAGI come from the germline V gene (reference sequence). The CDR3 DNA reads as TGTGCCAGCAGACCGGGACAGGCATTTTCTGGAAACACCATATATTTT. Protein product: CASRPGQAFSGNTIYF.

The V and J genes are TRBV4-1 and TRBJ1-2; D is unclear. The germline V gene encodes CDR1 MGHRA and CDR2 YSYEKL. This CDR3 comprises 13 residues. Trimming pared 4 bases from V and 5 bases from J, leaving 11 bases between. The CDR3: CASSRTLGYGYTF. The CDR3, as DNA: TGCGCCAGCAGCCGAACTCTAGGGTATGGCTACACCTTC.

The CDR3 loop is CASSAQDREYGYTF. The CDR3 DNA follows: TGTGCCAGCAGTGCCCAGGACAGGGAATATGGCTACACCTTC. V gene TRBV25-1 combines with J gene TRBJ1-2, with 8 bases fitting TRBD1. The CDR3 extends over 14 amino acids. V shed 4 bases and J 5 bases; nucleotides not matched to a gene: 6. The germline CDR1 and CDR2 sequences are MGHDK and SYGVNS.

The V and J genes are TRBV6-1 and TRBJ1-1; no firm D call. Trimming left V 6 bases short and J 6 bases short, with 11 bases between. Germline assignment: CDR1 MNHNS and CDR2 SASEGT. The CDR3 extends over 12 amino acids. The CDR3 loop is CASSHTSSEAFF. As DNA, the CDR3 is TGTGCCAGCAGCCATACCTCCTCTGAAGCTTTCTTT.

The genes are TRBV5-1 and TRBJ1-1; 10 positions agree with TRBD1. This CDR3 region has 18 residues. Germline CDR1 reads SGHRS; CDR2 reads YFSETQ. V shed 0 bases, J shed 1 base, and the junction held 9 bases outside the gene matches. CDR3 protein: CASSLVYRQGAPNTEAFF. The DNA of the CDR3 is TGCGCCAGCAGCTTGGTCTATCGACAGGGGGCCCCGAACACTGAAGCTTTCTTT.

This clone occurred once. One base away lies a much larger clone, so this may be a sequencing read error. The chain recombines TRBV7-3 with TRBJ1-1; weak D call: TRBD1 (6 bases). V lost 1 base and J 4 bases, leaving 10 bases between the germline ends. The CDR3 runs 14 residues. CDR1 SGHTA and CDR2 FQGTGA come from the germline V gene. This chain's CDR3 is CASSLNRVGTEAFF. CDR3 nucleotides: TGTGCCAGCAGCTTAAACAGGGTTGGCACTGAAGCTTTCTTT. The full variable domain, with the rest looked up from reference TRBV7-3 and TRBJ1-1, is GAGVSQTPSNKVTEKGKYVELRCDPISGHTALYWYRQSLGQGPEFLIYFQGTGAADDSGLPNDRFFAVRPEGSVSTLKIQRTERGDSAVYLCASSLNRVGTEAFFGQGTRLTVV.

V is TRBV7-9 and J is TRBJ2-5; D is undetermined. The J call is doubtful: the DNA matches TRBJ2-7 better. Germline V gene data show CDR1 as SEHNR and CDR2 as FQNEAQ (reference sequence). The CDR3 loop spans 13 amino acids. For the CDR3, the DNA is TGTGCCAGCAGCTTCACGTCCAGTCACGAGCAGTACTTC. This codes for CASSFTSSHEQYF.

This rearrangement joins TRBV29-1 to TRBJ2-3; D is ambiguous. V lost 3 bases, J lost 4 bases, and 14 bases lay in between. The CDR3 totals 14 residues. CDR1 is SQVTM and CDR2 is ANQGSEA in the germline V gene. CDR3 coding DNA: TGCAGCGTTGATGGCACCCCCGCCCCAGATACGCAGTATTTT. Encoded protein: CSVDGTPAPDTQYF.

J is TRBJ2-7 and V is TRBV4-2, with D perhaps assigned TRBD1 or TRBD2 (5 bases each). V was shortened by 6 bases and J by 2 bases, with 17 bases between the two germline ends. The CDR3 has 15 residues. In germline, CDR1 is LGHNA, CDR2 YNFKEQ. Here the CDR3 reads CASRGSYGTTYEQYF. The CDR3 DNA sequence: TGTGCCAGCAGGGGGTCGTACGGGACCACCTACGAGCAGTACTTC.

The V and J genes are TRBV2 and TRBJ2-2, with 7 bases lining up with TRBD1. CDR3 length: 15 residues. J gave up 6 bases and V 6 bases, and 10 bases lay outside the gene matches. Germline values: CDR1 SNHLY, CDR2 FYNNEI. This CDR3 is CASSNTGAPSGELFF. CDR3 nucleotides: TGTGCCAGCAGCAATACAGGGGCCCCTTCCGGGGAGCTGTTTTTT.

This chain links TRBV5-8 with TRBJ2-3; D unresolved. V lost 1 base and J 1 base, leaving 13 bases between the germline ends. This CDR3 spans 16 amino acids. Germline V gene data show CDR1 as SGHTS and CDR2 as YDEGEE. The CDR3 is CASSLLGWSGTDTQYF. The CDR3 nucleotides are TGTGCCAGCAGCTTGCTGGGCTGGAGTGGCACAGATACGCAGTATTTT.

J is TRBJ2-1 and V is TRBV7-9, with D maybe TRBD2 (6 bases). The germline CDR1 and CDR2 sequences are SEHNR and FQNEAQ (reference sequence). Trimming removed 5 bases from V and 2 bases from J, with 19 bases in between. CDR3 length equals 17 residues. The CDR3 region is CASSLGLPGVPYNEQFF. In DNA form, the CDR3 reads TGTGCCAGCAGCCTCGGACTACCGGGGGTCCCCTACAATGAGCAGTTCTTC.

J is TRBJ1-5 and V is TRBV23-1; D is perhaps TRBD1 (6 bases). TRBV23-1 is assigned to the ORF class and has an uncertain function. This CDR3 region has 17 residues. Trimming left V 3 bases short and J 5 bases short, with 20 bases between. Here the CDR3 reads CASSHWRGEGDDQPQHF. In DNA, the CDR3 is TGCGCCAGCAGTCATTGGAGGGGGGAGGGAGACGATCAGCCCCAGCATTTT.

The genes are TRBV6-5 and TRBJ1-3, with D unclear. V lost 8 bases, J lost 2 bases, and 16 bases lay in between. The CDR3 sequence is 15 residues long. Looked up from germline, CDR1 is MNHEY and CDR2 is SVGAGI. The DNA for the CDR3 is TGTGCCAGCCTTGTTAGTCTCGCCGCTGGAAACACCATATATTTT. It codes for CASLVSLAAGNTIYF.

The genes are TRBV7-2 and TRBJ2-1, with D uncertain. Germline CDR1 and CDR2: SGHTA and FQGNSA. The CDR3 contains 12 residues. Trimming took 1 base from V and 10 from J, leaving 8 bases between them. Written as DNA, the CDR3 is TGTGCCAGCAGCTTAGTTTTTCCGGAGCAGTTCTTC. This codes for CASSLVFPEQFF.

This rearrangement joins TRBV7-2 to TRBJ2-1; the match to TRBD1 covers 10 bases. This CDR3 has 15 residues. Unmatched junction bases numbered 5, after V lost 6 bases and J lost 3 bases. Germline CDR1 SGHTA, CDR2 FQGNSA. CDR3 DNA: TGTGCCAGCAGGAGGGACAGGGGAATCTACAATGAGCAGTTCTTC. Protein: CASRRDRGIYNEQFF.

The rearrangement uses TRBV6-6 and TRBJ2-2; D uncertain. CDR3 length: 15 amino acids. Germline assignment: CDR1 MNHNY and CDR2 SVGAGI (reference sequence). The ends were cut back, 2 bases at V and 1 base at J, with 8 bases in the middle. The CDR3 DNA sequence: TGTGCCAGCAGTTACCTGGGGATGAACACCGGGGAGCTGTTTTTT. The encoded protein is CASSYLGMNTGELFF.

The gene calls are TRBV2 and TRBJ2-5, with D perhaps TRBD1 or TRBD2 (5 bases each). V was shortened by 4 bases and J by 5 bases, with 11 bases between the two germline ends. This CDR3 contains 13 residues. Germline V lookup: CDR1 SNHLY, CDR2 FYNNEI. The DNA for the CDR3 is TGTGCCAGCAGTGGGGACGCAGTGGAGACCCAGTACTTC. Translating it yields CASSGDAVETQYF. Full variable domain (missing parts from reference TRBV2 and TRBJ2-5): EPEVTQTPSHQVTQMGQEVILRCVPISNHLYFYWYRQILGQKVEFLVSFYNNEISEKSEIFDDQFSVERPDGSNFTLKIRSTKLEDSAMYFCASSGDAVETQYFGPGTRLLVL.

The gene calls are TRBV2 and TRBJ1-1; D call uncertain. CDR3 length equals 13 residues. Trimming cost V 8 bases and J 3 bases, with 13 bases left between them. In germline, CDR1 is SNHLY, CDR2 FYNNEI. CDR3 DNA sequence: TGTGCCAGCCGTATTAGCGGGGACACTGAAGCTTTCTTT. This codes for CASRISGDTEAFF.

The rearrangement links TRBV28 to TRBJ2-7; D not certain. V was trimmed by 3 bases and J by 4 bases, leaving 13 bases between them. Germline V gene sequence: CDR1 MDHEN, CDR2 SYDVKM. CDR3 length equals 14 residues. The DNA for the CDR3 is TGTGCCAGCAGTTTCGCGGACGCATCATACGAGCAGTACTTC. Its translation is CASSFADASYEQYF.

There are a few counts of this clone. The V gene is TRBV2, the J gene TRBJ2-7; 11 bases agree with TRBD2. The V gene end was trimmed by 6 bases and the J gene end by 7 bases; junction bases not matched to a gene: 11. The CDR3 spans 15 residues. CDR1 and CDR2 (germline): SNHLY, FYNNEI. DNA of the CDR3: TGTGCCAGCAGGGGGGCTAGCGGGAGGACCGAGGAGCAGTACTTC. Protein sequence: CASRGASGRTEEQYF.

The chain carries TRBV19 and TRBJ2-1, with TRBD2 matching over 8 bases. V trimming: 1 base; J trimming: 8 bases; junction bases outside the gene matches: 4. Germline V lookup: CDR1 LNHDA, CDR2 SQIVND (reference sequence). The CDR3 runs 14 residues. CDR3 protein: CASSIASGGYEQFF. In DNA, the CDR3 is TGTGCCAGTAGTATAGCGAGCGGGGGTTATGAGCAGTTCTTC.